Sequencing of this T cell receptor (beta chain) was carried out in a study of shared clonotypes between healthy human individuals. Study-wide points: Generally, naive subsets came out with larger estimated richness than memory subsets. The low donor count limited represented genetic and exposure-history diversity.

CD45RO+ cells were combined with CCR7-negative CD45RA+ TemRA cells to form CD8 memory. Worth noting for this clone: As yet, its antigen is unknown.

In germline, CDR1 is LNHDA, CDR2 SQIVND (reference sequence). This CDR3 contains 15 residues. V shed 3 bases and J shed 8 bases, with 18 bases lying between them. Sequencing was performed with immunoSEQ multiplex PCR; in TCRdb, only in-frame clones are kept and a portion is missing. The sample includes approximately 400,000 clones, approximately 97% of them seen just once. V usage is TRBV19 and J usage is TRBJ2-3, with D perhaps matching TRBD2 (5 bases). Source material: memory CD8+ T cells sorted from blood. The subset was: CD45RO+ cells pooled with CCR7-negative TemRA cells. The source is a man younger than 45 in good health. The CDR3 spells CASSILAGPVGTQYF. CDR3 DNA sequence: TGTGCCAGTAGTATTTTGGCGGGTCCTGTGGGTACGCAGTATTTT.